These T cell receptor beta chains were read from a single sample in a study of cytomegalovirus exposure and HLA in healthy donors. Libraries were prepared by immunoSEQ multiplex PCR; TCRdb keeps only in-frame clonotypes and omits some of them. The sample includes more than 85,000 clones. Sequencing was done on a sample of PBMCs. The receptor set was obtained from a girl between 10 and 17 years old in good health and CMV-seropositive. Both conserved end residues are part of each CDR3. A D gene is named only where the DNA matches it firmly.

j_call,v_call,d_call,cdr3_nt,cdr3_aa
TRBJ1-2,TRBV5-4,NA,TGTGCCAGCAGCCCCGGCCGGGGACTAGGGAGCAATGGCTACACCTTC,CASSPGRGLGSNGYTF
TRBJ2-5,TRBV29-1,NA,TGCAGCGTTGATGTGACAGAGGAGACCCAGTACTTC,CSVDVTEETQYF
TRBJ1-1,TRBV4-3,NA,TGCGCCAGCAGCCAGAACAGGGTAAACGCTGAAGCTTTCTTT,CASSQNRVNAEAFF
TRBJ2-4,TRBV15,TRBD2,TGTGCCACCAGCATAAGTTGGAGGGGTACTAGCGGGGCACGGAACATTCAGTACTTC,CATSISWRGTSGARNIQYF
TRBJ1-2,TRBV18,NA,TGTGCCAGCTCACCAAACAGGGCTTCCAACTATGGCTACACCTTC,CASSPNRASNYGYTF
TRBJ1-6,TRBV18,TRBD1,TGTGCCAGCCGACCGGACAGGGAAGGTTCACCCCTCCACTTT,CASRPDREGSPLHF
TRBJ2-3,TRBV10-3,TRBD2,TGTGCCATCAGCCCGGGACTAGCGGCAGATACGCAGTATTTT,CAISPGLAADTQYF
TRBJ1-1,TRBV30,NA,TGTGCCTGGGGGAGGGGACTGAACACTGAAGCTTTCTTT,CAWGRGLNTEAFF
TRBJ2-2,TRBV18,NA,TGTGCCAGCTCACCACCACAGGCTCTGTCGAACACCGGGGAGCTGTTTTTT,CASSPPQALSNTGELFF
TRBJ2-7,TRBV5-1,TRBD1,TGCGCCAGCAGCTGGGGAGGACAGGGGAACTACGAGCAGTACTTC,CASSWGGQGNYEQYF
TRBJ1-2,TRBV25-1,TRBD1,TGTGCCAGCAGTGAATGGGGGACAGGGACCTATGGCTACACCTTC,CASSEWGTGTYGYTF
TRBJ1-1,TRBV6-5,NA,TGTGCCAGCAGTCCCCCCGGGGAGAGCACTGAAGCTTTCTTT,CASSPPGESTEAFF
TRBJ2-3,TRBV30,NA,TGTGCCTGGAGTGGAGACAGTGGGGGCACAGATACGCAGTATTTT,CAWSGDSGGTDTQYF
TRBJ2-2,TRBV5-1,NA,TGCGCCAGCAAGCAGGACGTCTCGGGATACACCGGGGAGCTGTTTTTT,CASKQDVSGYTGELFF
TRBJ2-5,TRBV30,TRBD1,TGTGCCTGGACCTTTACCCAGGGACAGCAAGAGACCCAGTACTTC,CAWTFTQGQQETQYF
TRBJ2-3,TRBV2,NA,TGTGCCAGCAGCAACAATACGCAGTATTTT,CASSNNTQYF
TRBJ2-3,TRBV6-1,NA,TGTGCCAGCAGTGAAAATCCAGGTTCCACAGATACGCAGTATTTT,CASSENPGSTDTQYF
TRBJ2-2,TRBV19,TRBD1,TGTGCCAGTAGTATCCCCACAGGGGGCGTAAGCGGGGAGCTGTTTTTT,CASSIPTGGVSGELFF
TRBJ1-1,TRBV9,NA,TGTGCCAGCAGCGTAGTAGGGAGGAACACTGAAGCTTTCTTT,CASSVVGRNTEAFF
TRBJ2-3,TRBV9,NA,TGTGCCAGCAGCGTAGTCGGGGGGCCCCTCGGTGACACAGATACGCAGTATTTT,CASSVVGGPLGDTDTQYF
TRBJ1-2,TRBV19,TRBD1,TGTGCCAGTAGCCGAGACCGTACAGGGGGCAACTATGGCTACACCTTC,CASSRDRTGGNYGYTF
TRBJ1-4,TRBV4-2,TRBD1,TGTGCCAGCAGCCAAGGGGACAGGGGGCGGGTTAATGAAAAACTGTTTTTT,CASSQGDRGRVNEKLFF
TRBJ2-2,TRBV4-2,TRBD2,TGTGCCAGCAGCCAAGATACGGGGGGGCCCGGGGAGCTGTTTTTT,CASSQDTGGPGELFF
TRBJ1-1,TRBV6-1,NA,TGTGCCAGTAGGACAGATTACACTGAAGCTTTCTTT,CASRTDYTEAFF
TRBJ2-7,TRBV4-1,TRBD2,TGCGCCAGCAGCCAAGAGCAGATAACCGGGGGAGGGGACTACGAGCAGTACTTC,CASSQEQITGGGDYEQYF
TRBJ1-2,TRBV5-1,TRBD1,TGCGCCAGCAAGGTCCCCCTAGACAGGGCATTTTTTTTTGGCTACACCTTC,CASKVPLDRAFFFGYTF
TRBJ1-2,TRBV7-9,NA,TGTGCCAGCAGCTTAGCGCTACGGGAATCCGCCTATGGCTACACCTTC,CASSLALRESAYGYTF
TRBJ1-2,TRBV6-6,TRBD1,TGTGCCAGCAGTCCTATCATGGACAGGGTCGAAGGCTACACCTTC,CASSPIMDRVEGYTF
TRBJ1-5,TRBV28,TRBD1,TGTGCCAGCAGCCAGGACAGGGCTCAGCCCCAGCATTTT,CASSQDRAQPQHF
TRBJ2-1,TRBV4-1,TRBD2,TGCGCCAGCAGCTCAATTAGGACTAGCGAATACAATGAGCAGTTCTTC,CASSSIRTSEYNEQFF